The 21 T cell receptor beta chains reported below all come from one sample, sequenced in a study of T cell responses to AZD1222 COVID-19 vaccine. Sequencing was performed with immunoSEQ multiplex PCR; in TCRdb, only in-frame clones are kept and a portion is missing. In the table there are tens of thousands of clones, 90% of which are singletons. Sequenced material: peripheral blood, taken on day 0 of AZD1222 vaccination. Every receptor here comes from an adult in good health.

The chain uses TRBV20-1 and TRBJ2-1; D is ambiguous. There are 11 residues in the CDR3. The germline V and J ends were trimmed by 3 bases and 4 bases, with 4 bases remaining between them. The germline V gene encodes CDR1 DFQATT and CDR2 SNEGSKA (reference sequence). The CDR3 is CSASYYNEQFF. The CDR3 DNA reads TGCAGTGCTAGCTATTACAATGAGCAGTTCTTC.

This chain joins TRBV7-8 and TRBJ2-2; D uncertain. This CDR3 region has 15 residues. With 2 bases removed from V and 5 bases from J, the gap between germline ends came to 12 bases. Germline V lookup: CDR1 SGHVS, CDR2 FQNEAQ. The CDR3 nucleotides are TGTGCCAGCAGCTTAAAAGGGTTGGGGACCGGGGAGCTGTTTTTT. Its protein is CASSLKGLGTGELFF. Complete variable domain (other parts from reference TRBV7-8 and TRBJ2-2): GAGVSQSPRYKVAKRGQDVALRCDPISGHVSLFWYQQALGQGPEFLTYFQNEAQLDKSGLPSDRFFAERPEGSVSTLKIQRTQQEDSAVYLCASSLKGLGTGELFFGEGSRLTVL.

The CDR3 loop is CASSPGENLWTSNEKLFF. The CDR3, as DNA: TGCGCCAGCAGCCCAGGGGAGAACCTTTGGACAAGTAATGAAAAACTGTTTTTT. This chain uses TRBV5-1 with TRBJ1-4, with D possibly TRBD1 on 6 matching bases. The CDR3 contains 18 residues. Between the trimmed V and J ends, which lost 4 bases and 4 bases, there was a span of 23 bases. The germline V gene has CDR1 SGHRS and CDR2 YFSETQ.

V and J are TRBV6-2 or TRBV6-3 and TRBJ2-1; a weak D match, TRBD2 (5 bases). Per germline, CDR1 MNHEY and CDR2 SVGEGT. V shed 5 bases and J shed 0 bases, with 8 bases lying between them. The length of the CDR3 is 14 residues. Here the CDR3 reads CASSPGSSYNEQFF. The CDR3 DNA is TGTGCCAGCAGTCCGGGGAGCTCCTACAATGAGCAGTTCTTC.

The chain recombines TRBV30 with TRBJ1-3, with D perhaps matching TRBD1 (5 bases). V gave up 1 base and J gave up 2 bases, with 9 bases separating them. This CDR3 is 14 amino acids long. Germline V lookup: CDR1 GTSNPN, CDR2 SVGIG (reference sequence). The CDR3 region is CAWSGGEPGNTIYF. CDR3 nucleotides: TGTGCCTGGAGTGGGGGGGAACCTGGAAACACCATATATTTT.

This chain uses TRBV27 with TRBJ1-6; TRBD1 aligns across 11 bases. CDR3 size: 17 residues. Germline V gene data show CDR1 as MNHEY and CDR2 as SMNVEV (reference sequence). Trimming removed 3 bases from V and 11 bases from J; junction bases left unmatched: 12. The CDR3 spells CASSFSLGQGAGTPLHF. DNA of the CDR3: TGTGCCAGCAGTTTCTCTCTTGGACAGGGGGCGGGTACACCCCTCCACTTT.

The CDR3 nucleotides read TGTGCCAGCAGTTACTCGACTAGCGGGGGGTACAATGAGCAGTTCTTC. It encodes CASSYSTSGGYNEQFF. This rearrangement joins TRBV6-2 or TRBV6-3 to TRBJ2-1; 13 bases match TRBD2. This CDR3 contains 16 residues. In germline, CDR1 is MNHEY, CDR2 SVGEGT. The ends lost 0 bases at V and 4 bases at J; junction bases unmatched: 0.

In this sample, this clone turned up a few times. The chain links TRBV3-1 (or the pseudogene TRBV3-2) to TRBJ1-1, with D unresolved. The V end lost 4 bases, the J end lost 11 bases, and 14 bases lay between the germline ends. Germline V gene lookup returns CDR1 LGHDT and CDR2 YNNKEL (reference sequence). This CDR3 contains 12 residues. This chain's CDR3 is CASSPLGGNAFF. CDR3 sequence (DNA): TGTGCCAGCAGCCCACTGGGCGGTAATGCTTTCTTT.

The chain recombines TRBV5-1 with TRBJ2-2; possible D gene TRBD2, 7 bases. The germline CDR1 and CDR2 sequences are SGHRS and YFSETQ. Deletions cut 5 bases from V and 2 bases from J, with 10 bases between. This CDR3 is built from 14 residues. CDR3: CASSRGANTGELFF. CDR3 nucleotides: TGCGCCAGCAGTCGGGGGGCTAACACCGGGGAGCTGTTTTTT.

V usage is TRBV3-1 (or the pseudogene TRBV3-2) and J usage is TRBJ1-4; D might be TRBD1 (6 bases). Trimming removed 4 bases from V and 1 base from J, with 10 bases in between. Germline lookup yields CDR1 LGHDT and CDR2 YNNKEL (reference sequence). The CDR3 has 15 amino acids. The CDR3 nucleotides are TGTGCCAGCAGCCGGCAGGGGTTAACTAATGAAAAACTGTTTTTT. Its protein product is CASSRQGLTNEKLFF.

The chain couples TRBV6-5 to TRBJ1-6; D remains ambiguous. Germline V gene data show CDR1 as MNHEY and CDR2 as SVGAGI. V gave up 9 bases and J gave up 8 bases, with 14 bases separating them. CDR3 length: 13 amino acids. The CDR3 loop reads CASTTLRDSPLHF. Written as DNA, the CDR3 is TGTGCCAGTACGACTCTACGGGATTCACCCCTCCACTTT.

The chain recombines TRBV4-1 with TRBJ2-2; TRBD2 aligns across 10 bases. The J segment lost 5 bases and the V segment lost 4 bases, leaving 1 base of the junction unmatched. Germline assignment: CDR1 MGHRA and CDR2 YSYEKL. This CDR3 is 14 amino acids long. In DNA, the CDR3 is TGCGCCAGCAGCCCTAGCGGGGGTACCGGGGAGCTGTTTTTT. It translates to CASSPSGGTGELFF.

The genes are TRBV19 and TRBJ2-1; no firm D call. CDR1 and CDR2 from the germline V gene are LNHDA and SQIVND (reference sequence). V lost 3 bases, J lost 1 base, and 1 base lay in between. CDR3 length: 12 residues. The CDR3 loop reads CASSMSYNEQFF. The CDR3 DNA sequence: TGTGCCAGTAGTATGTCCTACAATGAGCAGTTCTTC. Supplemented by reference TRBV19 and TRBJ2-1, the full variable domain reads DGGITQSPKYLFRKEGQNVTLSCEQNLNHDAMYWYRQDPGQGLRLIYYSQIVNDFQKGDIAEGYSVSREKKESFPLTVTSAQKNPTAFYLCASSMSYNEQFFGPGTRLTVL.

This chain's CDR3 is CASSFSPGGGDTEAFF. CDR3 coding DNA: TGTGCCAGCAGCTTTAGCCCAGGCGGAGGGGACACTGAAGCTTTCTTT. The V gene is TRBV11-2, the J gene TRBJ1-1; possible D gene TRBD1, 5 bases. The CDR3 contains 16 residues. V dropped 3 bases and J dropped 3 bases, with 17 bases sitting between them. Germline CDR1 reads SGHAT; CDR2 reads FQNNGV.

This chain connects TRBV19 to TRBJ1-1; the D gene is possibly TRBD1 (5 bases). Per the germline V gene, CDR1 is LNHDA and CDR2 is SQIVND (reference sequence). V lost 9 bases and J lost 5, with 16 bases in between. The CDR3 is 13 amino acids. The CDR3, as DNA: TGTGCCAGCGGTCGGGGGTGGAATACTGAAGCTTTCTTT. Translation: CASGRGWNTEAFF. Supplemented by reference TRBV19 and TRBJ1-1, the full variable domain reads DGGITQSPKYLFRKEGQNVTLSCEQNLNHDAMYWYRQDPGQGLRLIYYSQIVNDFQKGDIAEGYSVSREKKESFPLTVTSAQKNPTAFYLCASGRGWNTEAFFGQGTRLTVV.

V is TRBV30 and J is TRBJ2-7; 7 nucleotides match TRBD2. Germline CDR1 GTSNPN, CDR2 SVGIG (reference sequence). The ends lost 2 bases at V and 7 bases at J; junction bases unmatched: 8. This CDR3 comprises 13 residues. In DNA, the CDR3 is TGTGCCTGGAGTTCAAGGACTAGTGGGGAGCAGTACTTC. This sequence encodes CAWSSRTSGEQYF.

V usage is TRBV6-2 or TRBV6-3 and J usage is TRBJ2-2, with 7 bases fitting TRBD1. CDR3 length equals 16 residues. The germline V gene encodes CDR1 MNHEY and CDR2 SVGEGT. V was clipped by 6 bases and J by 2 bases; unmatched bases: 9. The CDR3 protein is CASSLTGATNTGELFF. The CDR3 DNA follows: TGTGCCAGCAGCCTTACAGGGGCTACTAACACCGGGGAGCTGTTTTTT.

This clone was seen only a few times. This chain connects TRBV5-6 to TRBJ2-4; TRBD2 might be the D (5 bases). Germline V gives CDR1 SGHDT, CDR2 YYEEEE. The CDR3 has 17 residues. The V and J ends lost 4 bases and 10 bases respectively, with 27 bases between them. The CDR3 DNA reads TGTGCCAGCAGCCCTATGGGGAGTGGAGAGGTCTTAGGGATTCAGTACTTC. The encoded protein is CASSPMGSGEVLGIQYF.

In DNA, the CDR3 is TGTGCCAGCAGCGCCCGGCGGCTCAACTATGGCTACACCTTC. This sequence encodes CASSARRLNYGYTF. This chain links TRBV5-6 with TRBJ1-2; no clear D gene. The CDR3 is 14 amino acids. Germline values: CDR1 SGHDT, CDR2 YYEEEE. V was trimmed by 4 bases and J by 2 bases, leaving 12 bases between them.

This clone was counted only a few times. This rearrangement joins TRBV19 to TRBJ2-5, with 7 bases identical to TRBD1. Unmatched junction bases numbered 3, after V lost 5 bases and J lost 6 bases. The CDR3 loop spans 12 amino acids. Germline V CDR1 and CDR2: LNHDA, SQIVND (reference sequence). The CDR3 DNA follows: TGTGCCAGTAGTCTGAGGGGGCAGACCCAGTACTTC. It encodes CASSLRGQTQYF. Variable domain in full (rest from reference TRBV19 and TRBJ2-5): DGGITQSPKYLFRKEGQNVTLSCEQNLNHDAMYWYRQDPGQGLRLIYYSQIVNDFQKGDIAEGYSVSREKKESFPLTVTSAQKNPTAFYLCASSLRGQTQYFGPGTRLLVL.

The J gene is TRBJ2-7, the V gene TRBV6-5, with a tentative D call TRBD2 (6 bases). Looked up from germline, CDR1 is MNHEY and CDR2 is SVGAGI. Between the trimmed V and J ends, which lost 7 bases and 0 bases, there was a span of 13 bases. This CDR3 spans 14 amino acids. As DNA, the CDR3 is TGTGCCAGCAATCGAGGCGGGACCTCCTACGAGCAGTACTTC. Translated: CASNRGGTSYEQYF.